One T cell receptor (beta chain) is described in this entry. Antigen specificity is unknown. This entry is derived from a study of Tregs in tolerant kidney transplant recipients. The CDR3 spans 15 residues. Between the trimmed V and J ends, which lost 2 bases and 5 bases, there was a span of 15 bases. Germline loops: CDR1 MNHEY, CDR2 SVGAGI. Thawed PBMCs were FACS-sorted into unstimulated CD4+CD25+CD127- regulatory T cells, CD4+CD25- non-regulatory cells, CD4 and CD8 cells. Whole-study findings and limits: Biological reproducibility was not directly addressed, but technical replication error appeared minimal. Few patients were studied, so findings need validation in larger groups. Tregs expanded with activated donor B cells seemed most donor-specific.

Assay used: immunoSEQ multiplex PCR; TCRdb lists only in-frame clones, some missing. There are some 88,000 clones in the sample; around 90% occur only once, and over 4% lies in the top ten. The J gene is TRBJ1-1, the V gene TRBV6-5, with a possible D match to TRBD1 (5 bases). The sequencing input was CD8+ T cells from blood. This TCR came from a human donor in good health. Here the CDR3 reads CASSYRRDEGTEAFF. In DNA form, the CDR3 reads TGTGCCAGCAGTTACCGAAGGGATGAGGGGACTGAAGCTTTCTTT.